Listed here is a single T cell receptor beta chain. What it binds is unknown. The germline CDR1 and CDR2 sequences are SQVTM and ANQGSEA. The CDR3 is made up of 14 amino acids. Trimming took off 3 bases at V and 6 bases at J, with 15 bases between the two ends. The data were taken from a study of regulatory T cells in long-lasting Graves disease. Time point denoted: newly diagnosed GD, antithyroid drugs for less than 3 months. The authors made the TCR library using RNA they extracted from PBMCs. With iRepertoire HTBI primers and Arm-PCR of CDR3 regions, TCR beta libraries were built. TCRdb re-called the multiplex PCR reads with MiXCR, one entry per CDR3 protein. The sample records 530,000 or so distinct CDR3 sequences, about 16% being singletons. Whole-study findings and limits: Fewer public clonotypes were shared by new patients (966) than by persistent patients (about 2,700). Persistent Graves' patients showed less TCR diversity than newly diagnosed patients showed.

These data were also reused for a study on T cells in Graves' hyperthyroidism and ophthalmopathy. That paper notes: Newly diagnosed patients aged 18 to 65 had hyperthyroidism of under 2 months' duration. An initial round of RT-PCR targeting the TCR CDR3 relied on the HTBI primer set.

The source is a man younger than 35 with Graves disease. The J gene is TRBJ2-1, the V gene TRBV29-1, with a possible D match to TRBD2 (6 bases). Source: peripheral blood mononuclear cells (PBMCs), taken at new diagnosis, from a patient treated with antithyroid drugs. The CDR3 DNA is TGCAGCGTTGACGGGTCGGGAGATCCCAATGAGCAGTTCTTC. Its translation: CSVDGSGDPNEQFF.